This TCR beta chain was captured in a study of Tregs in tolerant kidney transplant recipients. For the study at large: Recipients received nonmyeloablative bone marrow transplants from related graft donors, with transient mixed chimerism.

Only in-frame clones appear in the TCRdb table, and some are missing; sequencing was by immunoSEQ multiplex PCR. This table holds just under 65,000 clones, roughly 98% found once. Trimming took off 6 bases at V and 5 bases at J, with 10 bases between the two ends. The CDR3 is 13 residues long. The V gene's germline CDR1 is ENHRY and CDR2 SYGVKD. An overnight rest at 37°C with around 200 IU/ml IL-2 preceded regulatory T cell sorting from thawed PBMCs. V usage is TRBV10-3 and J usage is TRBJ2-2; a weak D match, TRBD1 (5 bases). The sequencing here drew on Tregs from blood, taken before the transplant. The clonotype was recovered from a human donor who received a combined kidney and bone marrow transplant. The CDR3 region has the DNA TGTGCCATCAGCGACCCAGGGACCGGGGAGCTGTTTTTT. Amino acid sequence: CAISDPGTGELFF.